This T cell receptor (beta chain) was profiled in a study of cytomegalovirus exposure and HLA in healthy donors. Study-level points and caveats: Several of the most significant clusters appeared, in a later analysis, to be linked to common viral pathogens.

The PCR employed 60 Vbeta primers together with 13 Jbeta primers. Profiled with immunoSEQ multiplex PCR; TCRdb holds only in-frame clones, not every one. The sample includes about 120,000 clones, 80% seen only once; the top ten take approximately 8.8%. The CDR3 is 15 amino acids. CDR1 and CDR2 from the germline V gene are SGHKS and YYEKEE (reference sequence). Deletions cut 0 bases from V and 4 bases from J, with 13 bases between. Worth noting for this clone: Its antigen is as yet unknown.

Input material: PBMCs. The gene calls are TRBV5-5 and TRBJ1-1; D not certain. The source of this sequence is a female donor in good health and CMV-seropositive. CDR3: CASSLGASLGTEAFF. DNA of the CDR3: TGTGCCAGCAGCTTGGGGGCCAGCCTTGGCACTGAAGCTTTCTTT.